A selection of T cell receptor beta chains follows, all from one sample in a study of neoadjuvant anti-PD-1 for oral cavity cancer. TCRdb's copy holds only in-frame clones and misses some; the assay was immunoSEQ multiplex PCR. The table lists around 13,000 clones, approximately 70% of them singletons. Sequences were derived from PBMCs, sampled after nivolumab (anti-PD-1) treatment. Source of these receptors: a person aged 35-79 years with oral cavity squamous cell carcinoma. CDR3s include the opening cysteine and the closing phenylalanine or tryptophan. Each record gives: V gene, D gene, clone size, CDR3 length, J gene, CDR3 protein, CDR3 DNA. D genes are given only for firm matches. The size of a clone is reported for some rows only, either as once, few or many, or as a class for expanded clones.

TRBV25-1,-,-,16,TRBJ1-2,CASSETGTLASDGYTF,TGTGCCAGCAGTGAAACGGGGACACTAGCTTCGGATGGCTACACCTTC
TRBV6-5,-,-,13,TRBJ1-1,CASRESWDTEAFF,TGTGCCAGCAGAGAGTCCTGGGACACTGAAGCTTTCTTT
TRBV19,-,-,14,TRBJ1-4,CASSIGVGYEKLFF,TGTGCCAGTAGTATAGGAGTGGGATACGAAAAACTGTTTTTT
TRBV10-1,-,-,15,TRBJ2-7,CASSDSGAPNYEQYF,TGCGCCAGCAGTGATAGTGGGGCCCCCAACTACGAGCAGTACTTC
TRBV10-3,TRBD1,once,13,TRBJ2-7,CAISEFGTADQYF,TGTGCCATCAGTGAGTTCGGGACAGCCGACCAGTACTTC
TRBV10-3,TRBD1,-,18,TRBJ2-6,CAISAPGQAAVGANVLTF,TGTGCCATCAGTGCCCCGGGACAGGCTGCAGTTGGGGCCAACGTCCTGACTTTC
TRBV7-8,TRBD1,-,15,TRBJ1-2,CASSPKAGGNGGYTF,TGTGCCAGCAGCCCTAAGGCAGGGGGCAACGGTGGCTACACCTTC
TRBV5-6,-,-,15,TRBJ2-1,CASSLRRSTWNEQFF,TGTGCCAGCAGCTTGAGGAGATCTACCTGGAATGAGCAGTTCTTC
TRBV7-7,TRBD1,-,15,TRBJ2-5,CASSPLQGGQETQYF,TGTGCTAGCAGCCCACTACAGGGGGGACAAGAGACCCAGTACTTC
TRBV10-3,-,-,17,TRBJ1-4,CAISEGGEYAVNEKLFF,TGTGCCATCAGTGAGGGAGGGGAGTACGCGGTTAATGAAAAACTGTTTTTT
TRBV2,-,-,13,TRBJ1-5,CASSSMEAQPQHF,TGTGCCAGCAGTTCGATGGAGGCCCAGCCCCAGCATTTT
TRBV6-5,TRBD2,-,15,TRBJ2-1,CASSPTSGSGNEQFF,TGTGCCAGCAGCCCGACTAGCGGGAGTGGCAATGAGCAGTTCTTC
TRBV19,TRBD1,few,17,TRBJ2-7,CASSKGPKQGTFDEQYF,TGTGCCAGTAGTAAGGGCCCAAAACAGGGGACCTTCGACGAGCAGTACTTC
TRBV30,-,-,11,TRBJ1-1,CAWWMNTEAFF,TGTGCCTGGTGGATGAACACTGAAGCTTTCTTT
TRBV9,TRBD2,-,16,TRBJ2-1,CASSAGPGTSSNEQFF,TGTGCCAGCAGCGCAGGTCCCGGGACTAGTAGTAATGAGCAGTTCTTC
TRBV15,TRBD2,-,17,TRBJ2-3,CATSTGTSGRGTDTQYF,TGTGCCACCAGCACCGGGACTAGCGGGAGGGGCACAGATACGCAGTATTTT
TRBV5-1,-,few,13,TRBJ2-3,CATQGQPTDTQYF,TGCGCCACCCAGGGGCAGCCCACAGATACGCAGTATTTT
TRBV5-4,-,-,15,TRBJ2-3,CASSLDPPWTDTQYF,TGTGCCAGCAGCTTGGACCCCCCTTGGACAGATACGCAGTATTTT